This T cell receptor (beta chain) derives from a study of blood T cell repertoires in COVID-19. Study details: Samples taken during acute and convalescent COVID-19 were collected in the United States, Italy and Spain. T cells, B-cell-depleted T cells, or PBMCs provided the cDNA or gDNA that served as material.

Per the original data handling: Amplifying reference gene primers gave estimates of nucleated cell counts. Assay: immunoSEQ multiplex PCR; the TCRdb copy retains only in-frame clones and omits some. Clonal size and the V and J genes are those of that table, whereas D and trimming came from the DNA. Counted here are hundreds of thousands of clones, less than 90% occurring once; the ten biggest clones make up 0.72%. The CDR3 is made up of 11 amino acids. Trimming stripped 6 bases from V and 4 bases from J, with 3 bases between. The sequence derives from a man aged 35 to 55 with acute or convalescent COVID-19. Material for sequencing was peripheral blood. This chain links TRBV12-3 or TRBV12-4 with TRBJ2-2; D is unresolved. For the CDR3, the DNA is TGTGCCAGCAGACTCACCGGGGAGCTGTTTTTT. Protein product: CASRLTGELFF.